The T cell receptor beta chain under discussion was sequenced for a study of blood T cell repertoires in COVID-19. About the research overall: Nucleic acid was either cDNA or gDNA, and it came from T cells, B-cell-depleted T cells, or PBMCs.

The CDR3 is made up of 14 amino acids. V gave up 6 bases and J gave up 5 bases; unmatched junction bases: 6. Germline CDR1 and CDR2: MDHEN and SYDVKM. Sequencing was performed with immunoSEQ multiplex PCR; in TCRdb, only in-frame clones are kept and a portion is missing. The sample comprises around 67,000 clones, about three quarters of which are singletons, and under 40% rests with the top ten. Sequences were obtained from peripheral blood. This TCR was sampled from a woman in her sixties or seventies with acute or convalescent COVID-19. The V call is TRBV28, the J call TRBJ1-5, with 8 bases identical to TRBD1. CDR3 in amino acids: CASRRTGGHQPQHF. CDR3 nucleotide sequence: TGTGCCAGCAGGCGAACAGGGGGGCATCAGCCCCAGCATTTT.